The rows below give T cell receptor beta chains drawn from one sample of a study of blood T cell repertoires in COVID-19. Sequencing used immunoSEQ multiplex PCR; TCRdb keeps in-frame clones, though not all of them. The table shows 250,000 to 350,000 clones, with roughly 90% occurring only once. The sample consisted of peripheral blood. The receptors originated from a man aged 18 to 29 with active or convalescent COVID-19. Both conserved end residues are part of each CDR3. D genes are given only for firm matches. Clone sizes are given selectively: once, few, many, or a class where the clone is expanded.

v_call	clone_size	d_call	j_call	cdr3_length	cdr3_nt	cdr3_aa
TRBV6-5	once	TRBD2	TRBJ2-7	15	TGTGCCAGCAGTTACCAGCTAGCGGGAAACTACGAGCAGTACTTC	CASSYQLAGNYEQYF
TRBV10-1	.	.	TRBJ2-3	15	TGCGCCAGCAGTGAGGACAACCCGAGCACAGATACGCAGTATTTT	CASSEDNPSTDTQYF
TRBV15	.	.	TRBJ1-4	15	TGTGCCACCAGCAGAGAGACGGGGGAGGGTGAAAAACTGTTTTTT	CATSRETGEGEKLFF
TRBV7-9	.	.	TRBJ2-5	12	TGTGCCAGCAGCTTAGCCCCGGAGACCCAGTACTTC	CASSLAPETQYF
TRBV19	once	TRBD2	TRBJ2-3	12	TGTGCCAGCGGACTAGCGGGGGTTGTGGAGTATTTT	CASGLAGVVEYF
TRBV7-8	few	TRBD2	TRBJ2-1	16	TGTGCCAGCAGCTTGGGGACTAGCGGGGACTACAATGAGCAGTTCTTC	CASSLGTSGDYNEQFF
TRBV27	.	.	TRBJ2-6	13	TGTGCCAGCAGGGAGGGTGGGGCCAACGTCCTGACTTTC	CASREGGANVLTF
TRBV19	.	TRBD1	TRBJ1-3	16	TGTGCCAGTAGTATGGGACAGGGCAGGACTGGAAACACCATATATTTT	CASSMGQGRTGNTIYF
TRBV9	.	TRBD2	TRBJ2-3	17	TGTGCCAGCAGCGACCCTAGGGCTAGCGGACTCCAGAATACGCAGTATTTT	CASSDPRASGLQNTQYF
TRBV6-1	.	.	TRBJ1-1	17	TGTGCCAGCAGTGAGCAATGGACACCGACTTTGAACACTGAAGCTTTCTTT	CASSEQWTPTLNTEAFF
TRBV27	.	TRBD2	TRBJ2-7	17	TGTGCCAGCAGTTTATCGGAGGAGCGGGGGGGCATATACGAGCAGTACTTC	CASSLSEERGGIYEQYF
TRBV3-1/TRBV3-2	few	TRBD2	TRBJ2-5	15	TGTGCCAGCAGCACCCGAAGGAGGGAGGGAGAGACCCAGTACTTC	CASSTRRREGETQYF
TRBV12-5	once	.	TRBJ1-4	16	TGTGCTAGTGGTTTGGGGGTCAGGGAAAGGGGTGAAAAACTGTTTTTT	CASGLGVRERGEKLFF
TRBV2	once	.	TRBJ2-7	14	TGTGCCAGCAGTGACAGAAGTGGTTCCTACGAGCAGTACTTC	CASSDRSGSYEQYF
TRBV7-2	.	TRBD2	TRBJ2-3	16	TGTGCCAGCAACCTATGGGATCTAGCGGCCACAGATACGCAGTATTTT	CASNLWDLAATDTQYF
TRBV28	.	TRBD1	TRBJ1-5	19	TGTGCCAGCAGTTTATACCCCGCCACGACGACAGGGAGCCTTCAGCCCCAGCATTTT	CASSLYPATTTGSLQPQHF
TRBV5-6	.	.	TRBJ2-5	13	TGTGCCAGCAGTCCGGGGGACCAAGAGACCCAGTACTTC	CASSPGDQETQYF
TRBV5-1	.	TRBD1	TRBJ2-7	15	TGCGCCAGCAGCTTGCTCGGGACAGCCTCAGACGAGCAGTACTTC	CASSLLGTASDEQYF
TRBV28	.	.	TRBJ2-7	12	.	CASSLVGQGAYF
TRBV15	few	.	TRBJ2-7	13	TGTGCCACCAGCACCGGGGGGCCCTACGAGCAGTACTTC	CATSTGGPYEQYF
TRBV5-6	.	TRBD2	TRBJ2-5	16	TGTGCCAGCAGCCTAGGACTAGCGGAAAGCCAAGAGACCCAGTACTTC	CASSLGLAESQETQYF
TRBV5-4	.	TRBD2	TRBJ2-7	14	TGTGCCAGCAGAAGAGCGGGAGGACCCTACGAGCAGTACTTC	CASRRAGGPYEQYF
TRBV7-8	.	.	TRBJ1-1	14	TGTGCCAGCAGCTTAGAGCAGGGGAACACTGAAGCTTTCTTT	CASSLEQGNTEAFF
TRBV28	.	.	TRBJ1-5	15	TGTGCCAGCAACATACAACGGTCGGGAAATCAGCCCCAGCATTTT	CASNIQRSGNQPQHF
TRBV6-1	.	.	TRBJ1-1	17	TGTGCCAGCAGTGAAGGCAGGGGTATGTTATTGAACACTGAAGCTTTCTTT	CASSEGRGMLLNTEAFF
TRBV5-1	.	TRBD1	TRBJ1-1	14	TGCGCCAGCAGCACCCAGGGGGTGAACACTGAAGCTTTCTTT	CASSTQGVNTEAFF
TRBV5-1	.	.	TRBJ1-2	15	TGCGCCAGCAGCTTGGGCTTTAGGGGTTTCCGAGGCTACACCTTC	CASSLGFRGFRGYTF
TRBV2	few	.	TRBJ1-5	13	TGTGCCAGCAGGAACAGGGAGGGTCAGCCCCAGCATTTT	CASRNREGQPQHF
TRBV5-5	.	.	TRBJ1-3	15	TGTGCCAGCAGCTTGGGGACAACCAACTTCAACACCATATATTTT	CASSLGTTNFNTIYF
TRBV5-1	once	.	TRBJ2-1	15	TGCGCCAGCAGCTTAAGTCATAGCTCCTACAATGAGCAGTTCTTC	CASSLSHSSYNEQFF
TRBV14	once	.	TRBJ2-3	15	TGTGCCAGCAGCCCCGTATCCCAGTTCACAGATACGCAGTATTTT	CASSPVSQFTDTQYF
TRBV9	few	.	TRBJ2-7	14	TGTGCCAGCAGCGTAGGAAGCTACTCCTACGAGCAGTACTTC	CASSVGSYSYEQYF
TRBV25-1	.	TRBD1	TRBJ1-3	12	TGTGCCGCGGGACAGCGTGGAAACACCATATATTTT	CAAGQRGNTIYF
TRBV4-1	.	TRBD2	TRBJ2-1	14	TGCGCCAGCAGCCAGAGAGCGGGGGACAATGAGCAGTTCTTC	CASSQRAGDNEQFF
TRBV6-2/TRBV6-3	.	.	TRBJ1-5	14	TGTGCCAGCACCCCAGTGGGCGAAGTTCAGCCCCAGCATTTT	CASTPVGEVQPQHF
TRBV4-3	few	.	TRBJ1-6	14	TGCGCCAGCAGCCAAGAGCGATATAATTCACCCCTCCACTTT	CASSQERYNSPLHF
TRBV24-1	.	TRBD1	TRBJ2-5	19	TGTGCCACCAGTGATCACACCCCGGGACAGGGCGAGATCCAAGAGACCCAGTACTTC	CATSDHTPGQGEIQETQYF
TRBV4-1	.	TRBD1	TRBJ1-5	17	TGCGCCAGCAGCCAAGTTTTCGTGGACAGGGCCCATCAGCCCCAGCATTTT	CASSQVFVDRAHQPQHF
TRBV6-1	.	.	TRBJ1-5	15	TGTGCCAGCAGTGAAATGTGGAGCAGCAATCAGCCCCAGCATTTT	CASSEMWSSNQPQHF
TRBV6-5	.	TRBD1	TRBJ2-1	14	TGTGCCAGCAGTACCGACAGGGGTTACAATGAGCAGTTCTTC	CASSTDRGYNEQFF
TRBV3-1/TRBV3-2	.	TRBD1	TRBJ1-5	15	TGTGCCAGCAGCCAAGGGACAGGTTATTTGGGGCCCCAGCATTTT	CASSQGTGYLGPQHF
TRBV25-1	.	.	TRBJ1-3	12	TGTGCCACGAGGGGGACTGGAAACACCATATATTTT	CATRGTGNTIYF
TRBV6-2/TRBV6-3	.	TRBD1	TRBJ1-5	15	TGTGCCAGCAGCCCCAGGGGGCGTAGCAATCAGCCCCAGCATTTT	CASSPRGRSNQPQHF
TRBV5-1	.	TRBD2	TRBJ2-1	19	TGCGCCAGCAGCTCGAATCCCCTAGCGGGAGGACACTCCTACAATGAGCAGTTCTTC	CASSSNPLAGGHSYNEQFF
TRBV11-2	.	TRBD2	TRBJ2-7	15	TGTGCCAGCAGCTTAACTAGCGGGATCTCCTACGAGCAGTACTTC	CASSLTSGISYEQYF
TRBV3-1/TRBV3-2	.	TRBD2	TRBJ2-7	18	TGTGCCAGCAGCCAAGAAGGGCTAGCGGGAGGGTGGACCTACGAGCAGTACTTC	CASSQEGLAGGWTYEQYF
TRBV27	.	TRBD1	TRBJ2-7	14	TGTGCCAGCAGTTTATCGTCAGGGGGCGACGAGCAGTACTTC	CASSLSSGGDEQYF
TRBV29-1	.	.	TRBJ2-2	15	TGCAGCGTTGTACCGGGAGAGAAAAACACCGGGGAGCTGTTTTTT	CSVVPGEKNTGELFF
TRBV6-6	.	.	TRBJ1-2	13	TGTGCCAGCAGTCCACTTGGGGGCCATGGCTACACCTTC	CASSPLGGHGYTF
TRBV7-8	.	.	TRBJ1-3	18	TGTGCCAGCAGCCCAAACGTGCGGGCGGATTTCTCTGGAAACACCATATATTTT	CASSPNVRADFSGNTIYF